These 5 T cell receptor beta chains were sequenced from one sample in a study of blood T cell repertoires in COVID-19 (dated by TCRdb to the early 2020s). Preparation of the library involved the immunoSEQ multiplex PCR assay. Imported from immuneACCESS, the table was reduced by TCRdb to in-frame sequences with V and J called. These copies leave out some clones; in studies compared against another copy, an unresolved V gene accounts for under half, and the cause of the remainder is not known. The sample table holds 400,000 to 500,000 clones, of which around nine tenths were seen once. 1.4% of the sample is taken by the ten largest. Material: PBMCs or T cells enriched from blood (not recorded which). The receptors were sampled from a woman aged 18-30 years who had been exposed to COVID-19.

The rearrangement joins TRBV9 to TRBJ2-7, with 8 bases that match TRBD2. V lost 0 bases, J lost 7 bases, and 9 bases stayed unmatched. CDR1 SGDLS and CDR2 YYNGEE come from the germline V gene. The CDR3 is 15 residues long. DNA for the CDR3: TGTGCCAGCAGCGTAGAGCCGGGAGGGATGGGGGAGCAGTACTTC. It translates to CASSVEPGGMGEQYF.

The gene calls are TRBV29-1 and TRBJ1-1; 8 positions agree with TRBD1. Germline V gene lookup returns CDR1 SQVTM and CDR2 ANQGSEA. CDR3 length equals 12 residues. V gave up 7 bases and J gave up 1 base; unmatched junction bases: 2. The CDR3 DNA is TGCAGCGCCGGACAGGGGAACACTGAAGCTTTCTTT. Protein: CSAGQGNTEAFF.

A word on this clone: Other DNA sequences in this specimen translate into the identical CDR3. This chain connects TRBV7-3 to TRBJ1-1, with TRBD1 identical over 7 bases. With V trimmed by 4 bases and J by 1 base, 3 bases remained unmatched. Germline assignment: CDR1 SGHTA and CDR2 FQGTGA. The CDR3 loop spans 14 amino acids. In nucleotides, the CDR3 is TGTGCCAGCAGCTCTGGACAGGAGAACACTGAAGCTTTCTTT. Protein product: CASSSGQENTEAFF.

The chain is built from TRBV6-5 and TRBJ1-3; no firm D call. This CDR3 comprises 14 residues. Germline lookup yields CDR1 MNHEY and CDR2 SVGAGI. The V gene lost 6 bases and the J gene lost 4 bases, with 13 bases spanning the gap. This CDR3 reads CASSPTRSGNTIYF. DNA of the CDR3: TGTGCCAGCAGCCCCACGAGGTCAGGAAACACCATATATTTT.

The rearrangement links TRBV5-4 to TRBJ1-1, with TRBD1 matching 10 bases. The CDR3 spans 16 residues. V shed 0 bases and J 6 bases; nucleotides not matched to a gene: 8. Germline CDR1 reads SGHNT; CDR2 reads YYREEE (reference sequence). In nucleotides, the CDR3 is TGTGCCAGCAGCTTGGTCGAGGGGGACAGGGGCGCTGAAGCTTTCTTT. Translated, it gives CASSLVEGDRGAEAFF.